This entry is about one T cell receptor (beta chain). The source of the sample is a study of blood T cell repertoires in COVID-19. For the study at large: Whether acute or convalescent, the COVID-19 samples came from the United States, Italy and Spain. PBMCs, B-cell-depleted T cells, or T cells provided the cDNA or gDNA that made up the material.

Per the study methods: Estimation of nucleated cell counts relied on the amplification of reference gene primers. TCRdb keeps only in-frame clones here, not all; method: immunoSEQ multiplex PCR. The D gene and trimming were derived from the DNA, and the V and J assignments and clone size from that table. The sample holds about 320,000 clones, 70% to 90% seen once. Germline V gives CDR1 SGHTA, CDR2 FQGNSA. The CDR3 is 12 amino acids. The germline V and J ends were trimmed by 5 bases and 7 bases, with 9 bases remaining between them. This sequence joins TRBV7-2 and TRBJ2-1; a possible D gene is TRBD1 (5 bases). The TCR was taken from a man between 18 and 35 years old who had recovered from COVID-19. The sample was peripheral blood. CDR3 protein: CASSPTGNEQFF. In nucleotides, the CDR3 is TGTGCCAGCAGCCCTACAGGAAATGAGCAGTTCTTC.